The 18 T cell receptor beta chains below come from one sample, sequenced in a study of T cell responses to AZD1222 COVID-19 vaccine. TCRdb's copy holds only in-frame clones and misses some; the assay was immunoSEQ multiplex PCR. The table shows about 180,000 clones, with over 80% occurring only once. The input for sequencing was peripheral blood, taken 28 days after the second dose of the MenACWY control vaccine. The receptors shown here come from an adult who received the MenACWY meningococcal vaccine as a control.

This chain joins TRBV3-1 (or the pseudogene TRBV3-2) and TRBJ2-1, with a weak D call TRBD2 (6 bases). The CDR3 extends over 12 amino acids. Looked up from germline, CDR1 is LGHDT and CDR2 is YNNKEL (reference sequence). The germline V and J ends were trimmed by 4 bases and 12 bases, with 13 bases remaining between them. The CDR3 loop reads CASSLGTPRQFF. The CDR3 DNA sequence: TGTGCCAGCAGCCTTGGGACTCCTCGGCAGTTCTTC.

This clone was observed a single time. The rearrangement joins TRBV2 to TRBJ1-2; perhaps TRBD1 as D (5 bases). V shed 2 bases and J shed 8 bases, with 12 bases lying between them. The CDR3 loop spans 13 amino acids. The germline V gene encodes CDR1 SNHLY and CDR2 FYNNEI. CDR3 sequence (DNA): TGTGCCAGCAGTGAAATGGCAGGGAAAGGCTACACCTTC. Amino acid sequence: CASSEMAGKGYTF.

This rearrangement joins TRBV6-5 to TRBJ1-5, with D maybe TRBD1 (6 bases). Germline V gene sequence: CDR1 MNHEY, CDR2 SVGAGI. Trimming pared 7 bases from V and 2 bases from J, leaving 15 bases between. This CDR3 is 15 amino acids long. CDR3 DNA: TGTGCCAGCAAAAAACAGGGAATGGGCAATCAGCCCCAGCATTTT. As protein: CASKKQGMGNQPQHF.

This rearrangement joins TRBV28 to TRBJ2-7; TRBD1 or TRBD2 may be the D gene (6 bases each). Germline V lookup: CDR1 MDHEN, CDR2 SYDVKM. The CDR3 length is 12 residues. Deletions cut 7 bases from V and 6 bases from J, with 13 bases between. The CDR3 DNA follows: TGTGCCAGCACCAAAGGGGGGCTCGAGCAGTACTTC. This codes for CASTKGGLEQYF.

This chain connects TRBV5-4 to TRBJ2-2, with 7 nucleotides matching TRBD1. The CDR3 covers 13 residues. V lost 3 bases to trimming and J lost 5 bases; unmatched junction nucleotides: 1. Germline CDR1 SGHNT, CDR2 YYREEE (reference sequence). The CDR3 DNA reads as TGTGCCAGCAGCTCACAGGGGACCGGGGAGCTGTTTTTT. Its protein product is CASSSQGTGELFF.

This chain links TRBV5-1 with TRBJ2-7; D is unclear. This CDR3 comprises 15 residues. Germline V lookup: CDR1 SGHRS, CDR2 YFSETQ. Trimming took 3 bases from V and 2 from J, leaving 15 bases between them. The CDR3 is CASSSPDLGTYEQYF. CDR3 DNA: TGCGCCAGCAGCTCCCCGGACCTAGGGACCTACGAGCAGTACTTC.

The CDR3 sequence: CASSPVGPEGEKLFF. CDR3 coding DNA: TGTGCCAGCTCACCAGTAGGGCCCGAAGGGGAAAAACTGTTTTTT. V and J are TRBV18 and TRBJ1-4; D unclear. The ends were cut back, 2 bases at V and 8 bases at J, with 15 bases in the middle. Germline V lookup: CDR1 KGHSH, CDR2 LQKENI. The CDR3 covers 15 residues.

The chain links TRBV29-1 to TRBJ2-5; no firm D call. V lost 5 bases and J lost 2, with 12 bases in between. This CDR3 contains 13 residues. The germline V gene has CDR1 SQVTM and CDR2 ANQGSEA. DNA for the CDR3: TGCAGCGTTCGGTGGGTCATACAAGAGACCCAGTACTTC. Its translation is CSVRWVIQETQYF.

The chain recombines TRBV19 with TRBJ1-1; the D gene is possibly TRBD1 (5 bases). The CDR3 is made up of 15 amino acids. Germline V gene lookup returns CDR1 LNHDA and CDR2 SQIVND (reference sequence). Trimming took off 5 bases at V and 5 bases at J, with 18 bases between the two ends. As DNA, the CDR3 is TGTGCCAGTAGTGTTCAGGGATCGAAGTGGACTGAAGCTTTCTTT. This codes for CASSVQGSKWTEAFF.

The V call is TRBV6-4, the J call TRBJ2-6; D possibly corresponds to TRBD1 (5 bases). The V gene lost 4 bases and the J gene lost 0 bases, with 7 bases spanning the gap. The CDR3 totals 15 residues. Germline CDR1 and CDR2: MRHNA and SNTAGT. CDR3 nucleotides: TGTGCCAGCAGTGTTCAGGGCTCTGGGGCCAACGTCCTGACTTTC. Its translation: CASSVQGSGANVLTF.

This chain uses TRBV28 with TRBJ2-2, with D tentatively TRBD1 (5 bases). The CDR3 runs 13 residues. The germline V and J ends were trimmed by 10 bases and 1 base, with 10 bases remaining between them. In germline, CDR1 is MDHEN, CDR2 SYDVKM. The CDR3 sequence: CAILDRNTGELFF. The CDR3 DNA reads as TGTGCCATTCTAGACAGGAACACCGGGGAGCTGTTTTTT. Complete variable domain (other parts from reference TRBV28 and TRBJ2-2): DVKVTQSSRYLVKRTGEKVFLECVQDMDHENMFWYRQDPGLGLRLIYFSYDVKMKEKGDIPEGYSVSREKKERFSLILESASTNQTSMYLCAILDRNTGELFFGEGSRLTVL.

On this clone itself: At one end, the junction sequence differs from germline, possibly due to a read error. The V and J genes are TRBV19 and TRBJ1-1, with D perhaps TRBD1 (5 bases). Per germline, CDR1 LNHDA and CDR2 SQIVND (reference sequence). The CDR3 has 15 amino acids. The CDR3 here is CASSAKGRVNPEAFF. Here the CDR3 DNA reads TGTGCCAGTAGTGCCAAGGGGAGGGTGAACCCTGAAGCTTTCTTT.

The chain couples TRBV9 to TRBJ2-2; possible D gene TRBD1, 5 bases. Trimming removed 1 base from V and 1 base from J, with 8 bases in between. Germline CDR1 and CDR2: SGDLS and YYNGEE. The CDR3 sequence is 15 residues long. CDR3 DNA: TGTGCCAGCAGCGTAATCGGACAGAACACCGGGGAGCTGTTTTTT. Protein sequence: CASSVIGQNTGELFF.

The chain is built from TRBV7-8 and TRBJ1-2; D ambiguous. Trimming removed 0 bases from V and 4 bases from J, with 9 bases in between. The CDR3 length is 14 residues. Germline CDR1 is SGHVS and CDR2 is FQNEAQ. The CDR3 spells CASSLAQIPYGYTF. In DNA, the CDR3 is TGTGCCAGCAGCTTAGCACAGATTCCCTATGGCTACACCTTC. Combining the CDR3 with reference TRBV7-8 and TRBJ1-2 gives the whole variable domain GAGVSQSPRYKVAKRGQDVALRCDPISGHVSLFWYQQALGQGPEFLTYFQNEAQLDKSGLPSDRFFAERPEGSVSTLKIQRTQQEDSAVYLCASSLAQIPYGYTFGSGTRLTVV.

The chain links TRBV3-1 (or the pseudogene TRBV3-2) to TRBJ1-2; TRBD1 is a possible D gene (6 bases). Germline-derived CDR1 and CDR2 are LGHDT and YNNKEL (reference sequence). The germline V and J ends were trimmed by 0 bases and 7 bases, with 9 bases remaining between them. The CDR3 runs 13 residues. The CDR3 DNA sequence: TGTGCCAGCAGCCAAGAGGGGGCGGGTGGCTACACCTTC. Amino acids: CASSQEGAGGYTF.

The gene calls are TRBV7-2 and TRBJ2-1; D is possibly TRBD1 (6 bases). This CDR3 is built from 16 residues. CDR1 and CDR2 from the germline V gene are SGHTA and FQGNSA. V was trimmed by 1 base and J by 6 bases, leaving 16 bases between them. The CDR3 protein is CASSLVGGAGANEQFF. As DNA, the CDR3 is TGTGCCAGCAGCTTAGTTGGGGGCGCTGGGGCCAATGAGCAGTTCTTC.

The chain is built from TRBV16 and TRBJ2-7, with TRBD1 matching over 7 bases. The CDR3 consists of 15 residues. V lost 0 bases and J lost 1; bases outside the gene matches: 3. Germline assignment: CDR1 KGHSY and CDR2 FQNENV. The CDR3 spells CASSQSRGRSYEQYF. The CDR3 DNA reads TGTGCCAGCAGCCAATCAAGGGGGCGATCCTACGAGCAGTACTTC.

This chain connects TRBV15 to TRBJ1-1; D ambiguous. V was shortened by 0 bases and J by 5 bases, with 7 bases between the two germline ends. This CDR3 has 13 residues. Germline V gene lookup returns CDR1 LNHNV and CDR2 YYDKDF (reference sequence). This CDR3 is CATSREGGTEAFF. The CDR3 nucleotides read TGTGCCACCAGCAGAGAAGGTGGGACTGAAGCTTTCTTT.